This entry describes one T cell receptor beta chain. Its specificity is not known. These data belong to a study of T cell repertoires in cytomegalovirus infection. In the study overall: Public TCR beta signatures were indicative of both CMV infection and a matching HLA type. The study, taken as a whole, reports: Based on cumulative public TCR beta family frequency, carriers of CMV plus the relevant HLA were identified.

TCRdb ran MiXCR on the reads and lists one entry per CDR3 protein. Here the sample spans under 800,000 distinct CDR3 sequences, less than 25% being singletons. CDR1 is SGHDN and CDR2 is FVKESK in the germline V gene. J was trimmed by 8 bases and V by 4 bases; bases with no gene match: 14. This CDR3 spans 16 amino acids. Sequences were obtained from CD8+ T cells from PBMCs. The sequence derives from a human donor in good health (CMV status not recorded). Some clones in this sample may be carry-over from other donors' samples. The chain carries TRBV14 and TRBJ2-1; TRBD1 aligns across 7 bases. CDR3 DNA sequence: TGTGCCAGCAGCCCCCCAGGGGGACACTCAGTCCATGAGCAGTTCTTC. It codes for CASSPPGGHSVHEQFF. Full variable domain (remainder filled in from reference TRBV14 and TRBJ2-1): EAGVTQFPSHSVIEKGQTVTLRCDPISGHDNLYWYRRVMGKEIKFLLHFVKESKQDESGMPNNRFLAERTGGTYSTLKVQPAELEDSGVYFCASSPPGGHSVHEQFFGPGTRLTVL.